This T cell receptor beta chain is drawn from a study of T cell clusters in autoimmune cytopenias. General study findings and limits: The T cell clusters were defined only in silico, without experimental functional validation. Healthy donors had roughly 3.3-fold more exclusive TRB clusters than active autoimmune hepatitis patients.

On this clonotype itself: Its antigen is unidentified.

One tube held mixed TRB-A and TRB-B primer pools for touch-down PCR. TCRdb reanalyzed the multiplex PCR reads, giving one entry per CDR3 protein sequence and no DNA. There are approximately 4,900 distinct CDR3 sequences in the sample, with around 18% held by the top ten. About 37,500 genome equivalents of blood DNA were amplified for TRB. Looked up from germline, CDR1 is SGHAT and CDR2 is FQNNGV. The CDR3 is 18 amino acids. V usage is TRBV11-2 and J usage is TRBJ2-4; TCRdb returns TRBD2, unconfirmable since there is no DNA. This clonotype was sampled from a human donor with an autoimmune cytopenia or autoimmune hepatitis (not recorded which). Sequencing was performed on peripheral blood. CDR3 sequence: CASSSGTSGGAWGNIQYF.